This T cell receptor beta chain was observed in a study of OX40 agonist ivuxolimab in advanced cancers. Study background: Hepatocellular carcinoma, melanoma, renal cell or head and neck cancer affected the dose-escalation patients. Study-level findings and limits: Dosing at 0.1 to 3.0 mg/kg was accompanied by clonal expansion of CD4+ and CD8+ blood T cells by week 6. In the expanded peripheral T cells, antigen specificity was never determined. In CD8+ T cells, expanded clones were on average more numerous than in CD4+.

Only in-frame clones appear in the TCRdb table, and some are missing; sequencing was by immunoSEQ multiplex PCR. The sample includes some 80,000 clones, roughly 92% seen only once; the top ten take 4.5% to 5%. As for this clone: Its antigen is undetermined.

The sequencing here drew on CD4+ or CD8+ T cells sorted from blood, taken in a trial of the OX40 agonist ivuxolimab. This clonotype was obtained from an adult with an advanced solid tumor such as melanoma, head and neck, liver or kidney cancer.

CDR3 nucleotide sequence: TGTGCCTGGAGTGTCCGGACAGACGAGCAGTACTTC. Residues: CAWSVRTDEQYF. The rearrangement links TRBV30 to TRBJ2-7; maybe TRBD1 (6 bases). CDR1 and CDR2 (germline): GTSNPN, SVGIG (reference sequence). The CDR3 is 12 residues long. Trimming took off 0 bases at V and 5 bases at J, with 8 bases between the two ends.